This T cell receptor (beta chain) originates from a study of cytomegalovirus exposure and HLA in healthy donors. Researchers ran the PCR with 60 Vbeta and 13 Jbeta primers. Profiling relied on immunoSEQ multiplex PCR, and the TCRdb table lists in-frame clones only, not all of them. This sample has more than 80,000 clones, with 76% found just once. Sequenced: PBMCs. This TCR was recovered from a woman aged 55-70 years in good health and CMV-seropositive.

This chain's CDR3 is CASSALKGDTEAFF. As DNA, the CDR3 is TGTGCCAGCAGCGCCTTAAAGGGGGACACTGAAGCTTTCTTT. V is TRBV9 and J is TRBJ1-1; a possible D gene is TRBD1 (6 bases). There are 14 residues in the CDR3. CDR1 SGDLS and CDR2 YYNGEE come from the germline V gene. The germline V and J ends were trimmed by 3 bases and 3 bases, with 12 bases remaining between them.